Below, 8 T cell receptor beta chains from the same sample are listed, as sequenced in a study of lymphopenia after photon versus proton radiotherapy. Assay used: immunoSEQ multiplex PCR; TCRdb lists only in-frame clones, some missing. This sample yields some 42,000 clones, of which approximately 83% are seen a single time; 20% to 25% belongs to the top ten. The sequenced sample was peripheral blood, obtained from a patient treated with proton-based radiotherapy. All receptors come from a woman aged 70 to 79 with pancreatic cancer.

V gene TRBV4-3 combines with J gene TRBJ2-5; 9 bases agree with TRBD2. With 4 bases clipped from V and 3 bases from J, the junction kept 3 bases outside the gene matches. The CDR3 has 14 amino acids. The germline CDR1 and CDR2 sequences are LGHNA and YSLEER. The CDR3 sequence: CASSPRLAEETQYF. Written as DNA, the CDR3 is TGCGCCAGCAGCCCCCGACTAGCGGAAGAGACCCAGTACTTC.

Notes on this clone: A much larger clone lies one base from this, so it may be a read error. This rearrangement joins TRBV7-3 to TRBJ2-1; no clear D. The CDR3 contains 14 residues. The germline V gene encodes CDR1 SGHTA and CDR2 FQGTGA. The CDR3, as DNA: TGTGCCAGCAGCCCTCTGGGGAATGAAAATGGGCAGTTCTTC. Residues: CASSPLGNENGQFF.

This rearrangement joins TRBV19 to TRBJ1-2, with D unclear. Per the germline V gene, CDR1 is LNHDA and CDR2 is SQIVND (reference sequence). Deletions cut 9 bases from V and 0 bases from J, with 14 bases between. This CDR3 contains 14 residues. The CDR3 spells CASVDGSANYGYTF. The DNA of the CDR3 is TGTGCCAGCGTAGACGGTTCTGCTAACTATGGCTACACCTTC.

This chain connects TRBV9 to TRBJ2-1; D may be TRBD2 (6 bases). This CDR3 has 15 residues. The ends were cut back, 3 bases at V and 5 bases at J, with 15 bases in the middle. Germline V CDR1 and CDR2: SGDLS, YYNGEE. The CDR3 spells CASSEGSGADNEQFF. CDR3 sequence (DNA): TGTGCCAGCAGCGAGGGTTCGGGAGCGGACAATGAGCAGTTCTTC.

This chain joins TRBV5-4 and TRBJ1-1; unclear D gene. Germline CDR1 is SGHNT and CDR2 is YYREEE (reference sequence). The V and J ends lost 3 bases and 0 bases respectively, with 12 bases between them. The CDR3 spans 15 residues. CDR3 bases: TGTGCCAGCAGCTACTTCAGGAATATGAACACTGAAGCTTTCTTT. This sequence encodes CASSYFRNMNTEAFF. Full variable domain (remainder filled in from reference TRBV5-4 and TRBJ1-1): ETGVTQSPTHLIKTRGQQVTLRCSSQSGHNTVSWYQQALGQGPQFIFQYYREEENGRGNFPPRFSGLQFPNYSSELNVNALELDDSALYLCASSYFRNMNTEAFFGQGTRLTVV.

V and J are TRBV5-6 and TRBJ1-2, with 9 bases aligning to TRBD1. The germline V gene encodes CDR1 SGHDT and CDR2 YYEEEE. CDR3 length: 13 residues. V was pared by 3 bases and J by 5 bases, with 2 bases of the junction left unmatched. This CDR3 is CASSSTGGYGYTF. The CDR3 DNA reads as TGTGCCAGCAGCTCGACAGGGGGATATGGCTACACCTTC.

The chain links TRBV7-3 to TRBJ1-5, with D uncertain. Germline V gives CDR1 SGHTA, CDR2 FQGTGA. The V end lost 3 bases, the J end lost 7 bases, and 10 bases lay between the germline ends. The CDR3 has 13 residues. The CDR3 bases are TGTGCCAGCAGCTTTAGGCAGAAGCAGCCCCAGCATTTT. Its translation: CASSFRQKQPQHF.

The chain uses TRBV5-1 and TRBJ2-1; D gene unclear. V lost 0 bases, J lost 3 bases, and 10 bases lay in between. The length of the CDR3 is 15 residues. Per germline, CDR1 SGHRS and CDR2 YFSETQ. The CDR3 DNA follows: TGCGCCAGCAGCTTGGGCGCGGAGCTCTACAATGAGCAGTTCTTC. Its protein is CASSLGAELYNEQFF.